Below, 3 T cell receptor beta chains from the same sample are listed, as sequenced in a study of metastatic and nonmetastatic thyroid tumors. All patients were treatment-naive before thyroid surgery. Using MiXCR, TCRdb reanalyzed the PCR reads. The sample lists approximately 50,000 clones, roughly 20% seen once, with 4% in the top ten. Sequencing was carried out using blood. The receptors stem from a female donor with papillary thyroid cancer or a benign thyroid nodule (not recorded which). Some clones in this sample may be carry-over from other donors' samples.

The sample holds many counts of this clone. The chain combines TRBV19 with TRBJ1-5, with D uncertain. Germline values: CDR1 LNHDA, CDR2 SQIVND (reference sequence). V lost 5 bases to trimming and J lost 0 bases, with 11 bases between them. The CDR3 totals 15 residues. CDR3 sequence (DNA): TGTGCCAGTAGTGTCGGAAGATATAGCAATCAGCCCCAGCATTTT. This gives the protein CASSVGRYSNQPQHF.

This clone turned up a few times. The chain recombines TRBV27 with TRBJ2-3; the D gene is possibly TRBD1 (5 bases). The CDR3 loop spans 14 amino acids. Germline V CDR1 and CDR2: MNHEY, SMNVEV (reference sequence). V dropped 2 bases and J dropped 8 bases, with 14 bases sitting between them. CDR3 loop: CASSLVGVWRTQYF. The DNA of the CDR3 is TGTGCCAGCAGTTTAGTAGGGGTCTGGCGTACGCAGTATTTT.

This clone was counted ten times or more. The genes are TRBV2 and TRBJ2-7; maybe TRBD2 (7 bases). Germline assignment: CDR1 SNHLY and CDR2 FYNNEI. The CDR3 loop spans 15 amino acids. V lost 7 bases and J 3 bases, leaving 19 bases between the germline ends. CDR3 nucleotides: TGTGCCAGCAAGCCGGGGGGCCTAATCCGCTACGAGCAGTACTTC. It translates to CASKPGGLIRYEQYF.